This T cell receptor (beta chain) came from a study of glioma-infiltrating T cells after dendritic cell vaccination. The protocol was immunoSEQ multiplex PCR, while the TCRdb copy is restricted to in-frame clones and leaves out a portion. Among 85,000 to 100,000 clones listed, about 81% were seen once. Sample time point: after dendritic cell vaccination, including at tumor progression/relapse. This CDR3 contains 12 residues. Looked up from germline, CDR1 is SNHLY and CDR2 is FYNNEI. Trimming cost V 8 bases and J 6 bases, with 12 bases left between them. V gene TRBV2 combines with J gene TRBJ2-3, with a possible D match to TRBD1 (5 bases). The sequence was collected from a human donor with glioblastoma. The sequences come from blood, collected after dendritic cell vaccination. The CDR3 reads CASGPDSDTQYF. The CDR3 nucleotides are TGTGCCAGCGGACCTGACAGTGATACGCAGTATTTT. The variable domain in full, completed from reference TRBV2 and TRBJ2-3, reads EPEVTQTPSHQVTQMGQEVILRCVPISNHLYFYWYRQILGQKVEFLVSFYNNEISEKSEIFDDQFSVERPDGSNFTLKIRSTKLEDSAMYFCASGPDSDTQYFGPGTRLTVL.